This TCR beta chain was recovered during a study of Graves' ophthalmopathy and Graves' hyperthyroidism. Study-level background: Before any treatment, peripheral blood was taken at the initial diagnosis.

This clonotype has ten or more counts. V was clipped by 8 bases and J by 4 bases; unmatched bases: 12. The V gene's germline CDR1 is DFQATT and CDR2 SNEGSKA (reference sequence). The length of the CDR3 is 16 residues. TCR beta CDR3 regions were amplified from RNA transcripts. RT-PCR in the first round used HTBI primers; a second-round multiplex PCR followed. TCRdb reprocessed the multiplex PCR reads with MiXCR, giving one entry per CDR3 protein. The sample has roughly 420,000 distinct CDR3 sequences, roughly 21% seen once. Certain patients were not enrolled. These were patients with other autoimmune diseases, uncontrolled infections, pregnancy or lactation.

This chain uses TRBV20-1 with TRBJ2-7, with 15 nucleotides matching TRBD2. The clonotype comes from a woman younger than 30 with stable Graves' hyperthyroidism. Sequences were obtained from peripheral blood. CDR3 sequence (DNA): TGCAGTACCCCGTCTTGGGGACTAGCGGGGGGATACGAGCAGTACTTC. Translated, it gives CSTPSWGLAGGYEQYF.